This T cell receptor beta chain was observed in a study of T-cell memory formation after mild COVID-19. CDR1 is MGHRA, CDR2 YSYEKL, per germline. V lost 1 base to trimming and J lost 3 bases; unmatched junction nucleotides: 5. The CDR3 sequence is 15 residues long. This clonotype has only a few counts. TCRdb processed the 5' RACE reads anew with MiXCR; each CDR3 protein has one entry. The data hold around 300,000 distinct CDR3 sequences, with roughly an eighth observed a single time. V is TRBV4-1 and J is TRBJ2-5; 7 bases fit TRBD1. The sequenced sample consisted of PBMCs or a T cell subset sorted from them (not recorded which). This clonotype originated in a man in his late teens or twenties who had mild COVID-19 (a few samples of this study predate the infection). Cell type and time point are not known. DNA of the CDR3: TGCGCCAGCAGCCAAGGACCCGGGACAGAAGAGACCCAGTACTTC. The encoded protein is CASSQGPGTEETQYF.